This T cell receptor beta chain came from a study of blood T cell repertoires in COVID-19. As for the study in general: The samples span acute and convalescent COVID-19 from the United States, Italy and Spain.

Measured with immunoSEQ multiplex PCR; TCRdb has only the in-frame clones, and not every one. The table has some 51,000 clones, 75% to 90% seen once. This CDR3 has 14 residues. The germline V gene encodes CDR1 SGHTA and CDR2 FQGNSA. With V trimmed by 6 bases and J by 2 bases, 3 bases remained unmatched. The chain joins TRBV7-2 to TRBJ2-7; TRBD2 agrees at 11 bases. The sample comprised peripheral blood. The TCR originated in a man in his 60s with acute or convalescent COVID-19. In DNA, the CDR3 is TGTGCCAGCAGGCCGGGACTAGCGGCCTACGAGCAGTACTTC. It yields the protein CASRPGLAAYEQYF.